Listed below are T cell receptor beta chains from one sample, sequenced in a study of glioma-infiltrating T cells after dendritic cell vaccination. Only in-frame clones appear in the TCRdb table, and some are missing; sequencing was by immunoSEQ multiplex PCR. Of more than 95,000 clones listed, around 80% are singletons. The sequenced sample was blood, obtained after dendritic cell vaccination. These receptors all come from a human donor with glioblastoma. The CDR3 runs from the conserved cysteine through the conserved F or W. D genes are given only for firm matches. A row's size may be missing; if present it is once, few, many or a size class.

clone size | J gene | V gene | D gene | CDR3 protein | CDR3 DNA
. | TRBJ1-5 | TRBV30 | . | CAWSVLGLNQPQHF | TGTGCCTGGAGTGTACTAGGGTTAAATCAGCCCCAGCATTTT
. | TRBJ1-5 | TRBV10-2 | TRBD1 | CASRQGVRNQPQHF | TGCGCCAGCAGACAGGGGGTGAGAAATCAGCCCCAGCATTTT
. | TRBJ1-2 | TRBV29-1 | TRBD1 | CSVGGAWDRGTSNYGYTF | TGCAGCGTTGGAGGCGCCTGGGACAGGGGAACATCTAACTATGGCTACACCTTC
. | TRBJ2-7 | TRBV6-5 | . | CASSYNLAYEQYF | TGTGCCAGCAGTTACAATCTAGCCTACGAGCAGTACTTC
. | TRBJ2-2 | TRBV15 | . | CATSSPSPGSHTGELFF | TGTGCCACCAGCAGTCCCTCCCCGGGGTCGCACACCGGGGAGCTGTTTTTT
. | TRBJ2-7 | TRBV6-5 | TRBD2 | CASSTGLAGAYEQYF | TGTGCCAGCAGTACGGGACTAGCGGGGGCCTACGAGCAGTACTTC
. | TRBJ1-4 | TRBV2 | . | CASSEVVGGRHEKLFF | TGTGCCAGCAGTGAGGTAGTCGGGGGGCGTCATGAAAAACTGTTTTTT
. | TRBJ1-1 | TRBV5-1 | . | CASSPTSTANTEAFF | TGCGCCAGCAGCCCCACATCGACAGCGAACACTGAAGCTTTCTTT
. | TRBJ1-1 | TRBV11-2 | . | CASSPFGGSVFF | TGTGCCAGCAGCCCGTTTGGAGGGTCGGTTTTCTTT
. | TRBJ2-7 | TRBV5-1 | . | CASSLEREGEQYF | TGCGCCAGCAGCTTGGAACGGGAAGGCGAGCAGTACTTC
once | TRBJ1-3 | TRBV10-3 | . | CAISEFGSSVFGAGNTIYF | TGTGCCATCAGTGAATTCGGGAGTTCGGTCTTCGGAGCTGGAAACACCATATATTTT
. | TRBJ1-2 | TRBV19 | . | CASNLVGLLYGYTF | TGTGCCAGTAACCTAGTGGGACTGCTCTATGGCTACACCTTC
few | TRBJ2-5 | TRBV11-2 | TRBD2 | CASSPREGETQYF | TGTGCCAGCAGCCCCCGGGAGGGAGAGACCCAGTACTTC
. | TRBJ2-3 | TRBV10-3 | . | CAISIRDAGDTQYF | TGTGCCATCAGCATCCGGGACGCGGGGGATACGCAGTATTTT
. | TRBJ1-2 | TRBV5-4 | TRBD1 | CASSPRTGEGYGYTF | TGTGCCAGCAGCCCCCGGACAGGGGAAGGATATGGCTACACCTTC
. | TRBJ1-2 | TRBV7-9 | . | CASSRTEDLPGYTF | TGTGCCAGCAGCCGGACAGAGGATCTCCCAGGCTACACCTTC
. | TRBJ2-7 | TRBV5-4 | TRBD1 | CASSLRGGSSYEQYF | TGTGCCAGCAGCTTACGAGGGGGCAGCTCCTACGAGCAGTACTTC
few | TRBJ1-5 | TRBV4-1 | . | CASSQDPTGFNQPQHF | TGCGCCAGCAGCCAAGATCCTACAGGGTTTAACCAGCCCCAGCATTTT
. | TRBJ1-1 | TRBV19 | . | CASSTRRQGDGDTEAFF | TGTGCCAGTAGCACCAGGCGTCAGGGCGATGGGGACACTGAAGCTTTCTTT
. | TRBJ2-2 | TRBV4-2 | . | CASSQEAGWAGELFF | TGTGCCAGCAGCCAAGAGGCAGGGTGGGCCGGGGAGCTGTTTTTT